This T cell receptor beta chain was observed in a study of glioma-infiltrating T cells. Overall study results and limits: Tissue and blood shared very few CDR3 sequences.

This CDR3 has 11 amino acids. V lost 3 bases and J lost 12, with 9 bases in between. CDR1 LGHNT and CDR2 FRNRAP come from the germline V gene. Amplification of TCR alpha and beta CDR3 regions from RNA used iRepertoire nested multiplex PCR. One-step reverse transcription and amplification started from approximately 100-400 ng of tissue mRNA or PBMC total RNA. TCRdb processed the multiplex PCR reads anew with MiXCR; each CDR3 protein has one entry. The sample lists some 180,000 distinct CDR3 sequences; about 32% were seen once. This clonotype was counted ten times or more. The target antigen is unknown. This receptor was identified in a human donor with low-grade glioma or glioblastoma, undergoing nonglioma brain surgery, or in good health (not recorded which). The chain links TRBV12-5 to TRBJ1-5; perhaps TRBD1 as D (5 bases). Material for sequencing was glioma tissue, nonneoplastic brain tissue, or PBMCs (not recorded which). The CDR3 DNA reads TGTGCTAGTGGTTTCGACAGCCTCCAGCATTTT. Its translation is CASGFDSLQHF.